This entry is about one TCR beta chain. The antigen is undetermined. CDR1 is SEHNR, CDR2 FQNEAQ, per germline (reference sequence). The CDR3 is made up of 12 amino acids. Deletions cut 5 bases from V and 9 bases from J, with 13 bases between. This sample stems from a study of breast tumors, draining lymph nodes, adjacent tissues. General study results and limits: That most tumor T cells come from lymph nodes remained unproven.

Axillary draining lymph nodes of breast cancer patients supplied the node samples. MiXCR, run by TCRdb on the multiplex PCR reads, gives a single entry per CDR3 protein. The sample has around 170,000 distinct CDR3 sequences, approximately 30% seen once. The chain links TRBV7-9 to TRBJ2-5, with TRBD2 as a possible D gene (6 bases). This receptor was taken from a female donor with breast cancer. Some clones in this sample may be carry-over from other donors' samples. Sequenced material: axillary lymph node tissue. This CDR3 is CASSPSGEAQYF. DNA for the CDR3: TGTGCCAGCAGCCCGTCTGGGGAGGCCCAGTACTTC. Filled out from reference TRBV7-9 and TRBJ2-5, the complete variable domain reads DTGVSQNPRHKITKRGQNVTFRCDPISEHNRLYWYRQTLGQGPEFLTYFQNEAQLEKSRLLSDRFSAERPKGSFSTLEIQRTEQGDSAMYLCASSPSGEAQYFGPGTRLLVL.